This TCR beta chain was profiled in a study of blood T cell repertoires in COVID-19 (dated by TCRdb to 2018 to 2021). For the study in its entirety: Samples covering the acute and convalescent phases of COVID-19 were provided by collaborators in the United States, Italy and Spain. The material from the prospective study consisted of cDNA or gDNA derived from T cells, B-cell-depleted T cells, or PBMCs. Deeply sampled blood TCRbeta repertoires from subjects exposed to, actively infected with, or recovered from COVID-19 were included in the dataset. A freely available public database, intended as a resource for researchers studying the immune response to SARS-CoV-2, is where the repertoires were released. Samples came from the ongoing ImmuneRACE study (first 160 participants) plus 1,254 subjects from 6 global collaborators. A de-identified subject ID, COVID-19 status, age in years and sex were almost always included in the sample metadata. Where available, HLA class I and class II types were taken from metadata supplied by the sample provider and were not determined by assay-based typing. What the authors observed across the whole study: The quantity of clinical and demographic metadata differed by source and by participant and was supplied without curation.

From the cysteine through the phenylalanine, the CDR3 covers 14 amino acids. The retained sequence is limited to the CDR3, 42 bases, with the frame set at the first base. V ends up 4 bases short and J 4 bases short, with an unmatched junction base count of 6. CDR1 and CDR2 (PRHDT, FYEKMQ) derive from the germline V gene (reference sequence). Each collaborating institution followed its own protocols to collect whole blood in K2EDTA tubes. For TCRbeta analysis, collaborators shipped samples as frozen whole blood, isolated PBMCs, or DNA extracted from either of those sample types. About this clone itself: Its antigen remains unidentified. The record has no base qualities; no much larger clone is one base away.

TCRbeta CDR3 regions were amplified from genomic DNA using the immunoSEQ Assay, a bias-controlled multiplex PCR. The authors' pipeline ran thus. The number of nucleated cells in each sample was estimated from the amplification of reference gene primers within the assay. To quantify the absolute abundance of each unique TCRbeta CDR3 rearrangement, sequence reads were collapsed and filtered. For each sample, productive Simpson clonality was calculated as the square root of Simpson's diversity index over productive rearrangements. TCRdb carries this immuneACCESS record with in-frame sequences only. Its versions omit some clonotypes, under half of them owing to an unresolved V gene in the studies checked, with the rest unexplained. That table supplies the V and J calls and clone size; D and trimming were determined from the DNA. This sample comprises 250,000 or so clones, around 80% of them detected only once. Over 1.5% of the sample lies in the top ten.

Rearrangement joined TRBV13 to TRBJ2-7, with TRBD1 matching 8 junction bases. Sequencing was performed on peripheral blood. This sequence was found in a woman at least 80 years old with acute or convalescent COVID-19. The nucleotide sequence reads as follows: TGTGCCAGCAGCTCGGGGAGGACAGGGTACGAGCAGTACTTC. It is translated as CASSSGRTGYEQYF.